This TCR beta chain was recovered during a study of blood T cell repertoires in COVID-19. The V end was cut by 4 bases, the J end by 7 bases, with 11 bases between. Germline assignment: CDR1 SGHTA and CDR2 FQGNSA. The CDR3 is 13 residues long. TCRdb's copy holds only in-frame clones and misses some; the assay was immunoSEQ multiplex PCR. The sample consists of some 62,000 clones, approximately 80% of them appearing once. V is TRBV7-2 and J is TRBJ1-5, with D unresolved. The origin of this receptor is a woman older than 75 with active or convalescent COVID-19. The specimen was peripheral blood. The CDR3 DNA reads TGTGCCAGCAGCTCCTCGGACTCCCAGCCCCAGCATTTT. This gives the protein CASSSSDSQPQHF.